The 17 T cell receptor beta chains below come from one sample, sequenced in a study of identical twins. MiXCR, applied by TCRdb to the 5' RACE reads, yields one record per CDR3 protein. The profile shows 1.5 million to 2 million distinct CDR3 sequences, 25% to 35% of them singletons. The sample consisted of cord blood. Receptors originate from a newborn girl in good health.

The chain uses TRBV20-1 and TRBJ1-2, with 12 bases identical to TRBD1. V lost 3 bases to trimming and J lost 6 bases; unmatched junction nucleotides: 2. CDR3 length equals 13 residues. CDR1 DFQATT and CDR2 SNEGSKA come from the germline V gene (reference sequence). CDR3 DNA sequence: TGCAGTGCTAGGGGGACAGGGGGCGATGGCTACACCTTC. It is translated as CSARGTGGDGYTF.

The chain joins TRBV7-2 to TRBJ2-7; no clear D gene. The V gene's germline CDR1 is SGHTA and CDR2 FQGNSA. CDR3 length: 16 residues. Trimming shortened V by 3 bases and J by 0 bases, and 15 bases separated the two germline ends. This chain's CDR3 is CASSLVSGSSSYEQYF. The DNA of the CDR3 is TGTGCCAGCAGCTTGGTCTCCGGGTCTAGCTCCTACGAGCAGTACTTC.

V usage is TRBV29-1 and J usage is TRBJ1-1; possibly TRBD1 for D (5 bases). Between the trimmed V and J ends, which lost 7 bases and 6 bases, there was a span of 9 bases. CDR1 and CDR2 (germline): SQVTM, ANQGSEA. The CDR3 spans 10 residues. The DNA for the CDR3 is TGCAGCGGCGGAGGGGCTGAAGCTTTCTTT. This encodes CSGGGAEAFF.

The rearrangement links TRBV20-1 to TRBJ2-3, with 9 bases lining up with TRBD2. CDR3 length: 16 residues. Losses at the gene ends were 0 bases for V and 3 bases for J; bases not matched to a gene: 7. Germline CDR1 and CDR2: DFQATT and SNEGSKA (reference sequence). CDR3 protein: CSARDWAGGRTDTQYF. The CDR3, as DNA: TGCAGTGCTAGAGATTGGGCGGGGGGGCGAACAGATACGCAGTATTTT.

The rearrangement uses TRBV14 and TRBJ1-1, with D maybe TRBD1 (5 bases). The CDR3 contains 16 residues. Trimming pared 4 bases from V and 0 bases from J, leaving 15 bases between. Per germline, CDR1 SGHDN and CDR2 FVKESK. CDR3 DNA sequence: TGTGCCAGCAGCCCCGGGGCCGAGGGCATGAACACTGAAGCTTTCTTT. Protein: CASSPGAEGMNTEAFF. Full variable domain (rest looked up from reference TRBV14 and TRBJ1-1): EAGVTQFPSHSVIEKGQTVTLRCDPISGHDNLYWYRRVMGKEIKFLLHFVKESKQDESGMPNNRFLAERTGGTYSTLKVQPAELEDSGVYFCASSPGAEGMNTEAFFGQGTRLTVV.

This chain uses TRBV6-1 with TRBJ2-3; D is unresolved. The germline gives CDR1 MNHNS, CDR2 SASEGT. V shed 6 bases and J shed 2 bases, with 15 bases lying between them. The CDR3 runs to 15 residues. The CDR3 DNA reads TGTGCCAGCAGCCTCTCCTCGACGATCACAGATACGCAGTATTTT. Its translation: CASSLSSTITDTQYF.

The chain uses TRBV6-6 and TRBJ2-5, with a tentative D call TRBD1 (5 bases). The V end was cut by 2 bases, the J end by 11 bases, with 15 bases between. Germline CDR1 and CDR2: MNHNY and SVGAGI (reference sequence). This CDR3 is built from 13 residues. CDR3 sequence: CASSYTRQNEQYF. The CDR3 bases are TGTGCCAGCAGTTACACCAGACAGAATGAGCAGTACTTC.

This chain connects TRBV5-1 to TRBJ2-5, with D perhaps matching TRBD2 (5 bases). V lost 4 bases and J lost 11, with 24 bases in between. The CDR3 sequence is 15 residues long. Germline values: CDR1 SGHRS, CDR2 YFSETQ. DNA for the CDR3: TGCGCCAGCAGCCCCGGGAAGGTGACCTACAATGAGCAGTACTTC. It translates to CASSPGKVTYNEQYF.

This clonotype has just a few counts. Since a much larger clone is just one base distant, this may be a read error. The CDR3 sequence: CASSVAGGHNEQFF. CDR3 DNA sequence: TGTGCCAGCAGCGTAGCGGGGGGGCACAATGAGCAGTTCTTC. The chain carries TRBV9 and TRBJ2-1; 8 bases line up with TRBD2. The germline CDR1 and CDR2 sequences are SGDLS and YYNGEE. CDR3 length: 14 amino acids. Trimming took 0 bases from V and 5 from J; bases not matched to a gene: 1. Full variable domain (outside the CDR3, taken from reference TRBV9 and TRBJ2-1): DSGVTQTPKHLITATGQRVTLRCSPRSGDLSVYWYQQSLDQGLQFLIQYYNGEERAKGNILERFSAQQFPDLHSELNLSSLELGDSALYFCASSVAGGHNEQFFGPGTRLTVL.

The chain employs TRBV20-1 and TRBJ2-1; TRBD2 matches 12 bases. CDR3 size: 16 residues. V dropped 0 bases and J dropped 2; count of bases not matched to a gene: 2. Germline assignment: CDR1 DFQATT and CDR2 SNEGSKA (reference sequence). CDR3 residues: CSARDSSGGAYNEQFF. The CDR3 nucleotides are TGCAGTGCTAGAGATTCTAGCGGGGGGGCCTACAATGAGCAGTTCTTC.

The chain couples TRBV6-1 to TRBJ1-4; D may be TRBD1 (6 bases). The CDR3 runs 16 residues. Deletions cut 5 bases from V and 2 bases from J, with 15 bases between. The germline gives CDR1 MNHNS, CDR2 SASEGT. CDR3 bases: TGTGCCAGCAGTTCTTACCACAGGGCGACTAATGAAAAACTGTTTTTT. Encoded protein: CASSSYHRATNEKLFF.

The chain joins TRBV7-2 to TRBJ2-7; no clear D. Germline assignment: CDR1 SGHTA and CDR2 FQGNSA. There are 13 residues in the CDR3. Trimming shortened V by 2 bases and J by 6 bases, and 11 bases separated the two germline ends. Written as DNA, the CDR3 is TGTGCCAGCAGCTTAATGGGTATGCGCGAGCAGTACTTC. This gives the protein CASSLMGMREQYF.

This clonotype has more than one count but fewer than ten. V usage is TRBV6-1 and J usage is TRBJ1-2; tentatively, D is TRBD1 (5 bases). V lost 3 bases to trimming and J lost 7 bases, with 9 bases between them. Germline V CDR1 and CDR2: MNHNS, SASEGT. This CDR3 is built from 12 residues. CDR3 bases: TGTGCCAGCAGTGAGGTGGGACCTGGCTACACCTTC. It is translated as CASSEVGPGYTF.

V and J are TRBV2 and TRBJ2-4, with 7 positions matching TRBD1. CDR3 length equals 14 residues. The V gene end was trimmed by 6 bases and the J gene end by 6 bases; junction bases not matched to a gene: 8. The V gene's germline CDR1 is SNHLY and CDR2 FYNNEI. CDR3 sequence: CASRPDRAGNIQYF. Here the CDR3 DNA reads TGTGCCAGCAGACCAGACAGGGCCGGAAACATTCAGTACTTC.

The CDR3 protein is CSASLQGPETQYF. Here the CDR3 DNA reads TGCAGTGCTAGCCTACAGGGGCCGGAGACCCAGTACTTC. The rearrangement joins TRBV20-1 to TRBJ2-5; 7 bases are a match to TRBD1. Germline CDR1 is DFQATT and CDR2 is SNEGSKA (reference sequence). Trimming cost V 3 bases and J 5 bases; bases outside gene matches: 6. There are 13 residues in the CDR3.

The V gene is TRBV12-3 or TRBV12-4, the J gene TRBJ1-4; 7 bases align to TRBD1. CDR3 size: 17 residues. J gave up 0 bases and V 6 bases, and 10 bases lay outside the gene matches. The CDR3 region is CASSRLTGLSTNEKLFF. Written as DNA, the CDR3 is TGTGCCAGCAGCCGATTGACAGGGCTTTCAACTAATGAAAAACTGTTTTTT.

In DNA form, the CDR3 reads TGTGCCAGCAGCGCTAGCGGGGGGTCTAGCACAGATACGCAGTATTTT. The encoded protein is CASSASGGSSTDTQYF. This chain uses TRBV9 with TRBJ2-3, with TRBD2 identical over 11 bases. The length of the CDR3 is 16 residues. Germline values: CDR1 SGDLS, CDR2 YYNGEE. Trimming cost V 3 bases and J 0 bases; bases outside gene matches: 3.